Below are 20 T cell receptor beta chains sequenced from a single sample in a study of beta chain features in type 1 diabetes listed by TCRdb under 2018. Receptors were amplified or captured by the immunoSEQ multiplex PCR assay. The entire isolated RNA was reverse transcribed using the High Capacity cDNA Reverse Transcription Kit, and thus expressed TCRB transcripts were sequenced. In TCRdb, the immuneACCESS table is reduced to in-frame sequences with V and J assigned. These tables do not hold every clone; where another copy was compared, an unresolved V gene accounts for under half, and the others remain unexplained. Here the sample has about 360,000 clones; around an eighth occur a single time. Together, the top ten hold roughly 0.017% of the sample. Material: naive CD4+ T cells from blood. According to the study, the label for this sample's cell subset or site signals: true naive CD4+ T cells. The receptors derive from a young man in good health.

This clone has more than one count but fewer than ten. The chain couples TRBV10-3 to TRBJ1-1; possibly TRBD1 for D (6 bases). The CDR3 is 14 residues long. V was shortened by 5 bases and J by 4 bases, with 14 bases between the two germline ends. Germline V gives CDR1 ENHRY, CDR2 SYGVKD. The CDR3 bases are TGTGCCATCAGTCGAGGGGGAGAGACCACTGAAGCTTTCTTT. Protein sequence: CAISRGGETTEAFF.

The rearrangement uses TRBV28 and TRBJ2-2, with TRBD2 matching over 12 bases. The V gene's germline CDR1 is MDHEN and CDR2 SYDVKM. V dropped 2 bases and J dropped 6; count of bases not matched to a gene: 1. This CDR3 is 15 amino acids long. The CDR3 DNA reads TGTGCCAGCAGTTTACTAGCGGGGGGGGCCGGGGAGCTGTTTTTT. Residues: CASSLLAGGAGELFF.

The V and J genes are TRBV30 and TRBJ1-2; D is uncertain. Germline V gene data show CDR1 as GTSNPN and CDR2 as SVGIG (reference sequence). The CDR3 loop spans 13 amino acids. V gave up 3 bases and J gave up 8 bases, with 16 bases separating them. The CDR3 region has the DNA TGTGCCTGGAGCGAAACCAGGAAAAGGGGCTACACCTTC. Protein product: CAWSETRKRGYTF.

This chain connects TRBV20-1 to TRBJ1-2; unclear D gene. CDR3 length: 11 residues. Trimming took off 6 bases at V and 4 bases at J, with 9 bases between the two ends. The germline gives CDR1 DFQATT, CDR2 SNEGSKA (reference sequence). The CDR3 protein is CSAGEGYGYTF. The CDR3 DNA reads TGCAGTGCAGGCGAGGGCTATGGCTACACCTTC.

This clone was counted between two and nine times. The chain employs TRBV29-1 and TRBJ2-1; 8 bases line up with TRBD1. CDR1 and CDR2 from the germline V gene are SQVTM and ANQGSEA. The CDR3 is 18 residues long. V was clipped by 6 bases and J by 1 base; unmatched bases: 17. CDR3 residues: CSVHRRGGTGVSYNEQFF. As DNA, the CDR3 is TGCAGCGTCCATAGGCGAGGCGGGACAGGTGTATCCTACAATGAGCAGTTCTTC.

V and J are TRBV18 and TRBJ2-3; D is possibly TRBD1 (7 bases). The CDR3 totals 16 residues. V lost 5 bases and J lost 3, with 18 bases in between. Germline loops: CDR1 KGHSH, CDR2 LQKENI. CDR3 loop: CASSAVKQGRTDTQYF. The DNA of the CDR3 is TGTGCCAGCTCAGCGGTTAAACAGGGGAGGACAGATACGCAGTATTTT. Complete variable domain (other parts from reference TRBV18 and TRBJ2-3): NAGVMQNPRHLVRRRGQEARLRCSPMKGHSHVYWYRQLPEEGLKFMVYLQKENIIDESGMPKERFSAEFPKEGPSILRIQQVVRGDSAAYFCASSAVKQGRTDTQYFGPGTRLTVL.

J is TRBJ2-1 and V is TRBV28; 7 bases agree with TRBD2. This CDR3 has 15 amino acids. Per germline, CDR1 MDHEN and CDR2 SYDVKM. Trimming cost V 3 bases and J 8 bases; bases outside gene matches: 10. In DNA, the CDR3 is TGTGCCAGCAGTTTCCGGCGGGAGACCTTGGATGAGCAGTTCTTC. As protein: CASSFRRETLDEQFF.

V is TRBV10-3 and J is TRBJ2-7; D is unclear. V was trimmed by 0 bases and J by 5 bases, leaving 14 bases between them. This CDR3 is built from 15 residues. Germline-derived CDR1 and CDR2 are ENHRY and SYGVKD. CDR3: CAISESAGPRNEQYF. CDR3 sequence (DNA): TGTGCCATCAGTGAGTCGGCAGGCCCCCGCAACGAGCAGTACTTC.

The chain uses TRBV6-1 and TRBJ2-5, with TRBD2 identical over 14 bases. Trimming cost V 5 bases and J 5 bases; bases outside gene matches: 4. The CDR3 length is 15 residues. Germline CDR1 and CDR2: MNHNS and SASEGT. The CDR3 DNA sequence: TGTGCCAGCAGTCCGGGACTAGCGGGAGTGGAGACCCAGTACTTC. This gives the protein CASSPGLAGVETQYF.

The J gene is TRBJ2-2, the V gene TRBV29-1, with D unresolved. The CDR3 loop spans 14 amino acids. Trimming stripped 6 bases from V and 3 bases from J, with 14 bases between. Germline CDR1 and CDR2: SQVTM and ANQGSEA. In DNA, the CDR3 is TGCAGCGTCCGTCTACTCCGGGACACCGGGGAGCTGTTTTTT. Translating it yields CSVRLLRDTGELFF.

This clone was seen more than once but under ten times. The chain joins TRBV7-3 to TRBJ1-2, with 7 bases that match TRBD1. This CDR3 region has 13 residues. CDR1 and CDR2 from the germline V gene are SGHTA and FQGTGA. Trimming removed 5 bases from V and 6 bases from J; junction bases left unmatched: 6. This CDR3 is CASSPRQGDGYTF. The CDR3 DNA reads TGTGCCAGCAGCCCAAGACAGGGAGATGGCTACACCTTC. Full variable domain (missing parts from reference TRBV7-3 and TRBJ1-2): GAGVSQTPSNKVTEKGKYVELRCDPISGHTALYWYRQSLGQGPEFLIYFQGTGAADDSGLPNDRFFAVRPEGSVSTLKIQRTERGDSAVYLCASSPRQGDGYTFGSGTRLTVV.

This chain connects TRBV11-3 to TRBJ2-6; 10 positions match TRBD1. This CDR3 contains 19 residues. After removal of 4 bases from V and 0 bases from J, the junction contained 9 bases not matched to a gene. Germline V gene sequence: CDR1 SGHNT, CDR2 YENEEA. The CDR3 DNA is TGTGCCAGCAGCTCCGACAGGGGGCCACTAGACTCTGGGGCCAACGTCCTGACTTTC. It encodes CASSSDRGPLDSGANVLTF.

The chain uses TRBV7-9 and TRBJ2-7; possible D gene TRBD2, 6 bases. V gave up 1 base and J gave up 0 bases, with 10 bases separating them. The CDR3 is 15 amino acids. Germline-derived CDR1 and CDR2 are SEHNR and FQNEAQ (reference sequence). The CDR3 DNA reads as TGTGCCAGCAGCTTAGTCGGCGGGGTCTCCTACGAGCAGTACTTC. Its translation is CASSLVGGVSYEQYF.

The chain links TRBV6-5 to TRBJ1-2; the D gene is possibly TRBD1 (6 bases). The germline gives CDR1 MNHEY, CDR2 SVGAGI. Trimming removed 6 bases at V and 1 base at J, with 12 bases between. The CDR3 totals 14 residues. The CDR3 DNA is TGTGCCAGCAGCTCCGGGACAAATAACTATGGCTACACCTTC. Its translation is CASSSGTNNYGYTF.

This rearrangement joins TRBV25-1 to TRBJ1-5; D unclear. Trimming stripped 1 base from V and 5 bases from J, with 9 bases between. From germline, CDR1 is MGHDK and CDR2 SYGVNS. The CDR3 has 14 amino acids. The CDR3 DNA reads as TGTGCCAGCAGTGAATCGGGAGGGTATCAGCCCCAGCATTTT. This sequence encodes CASSESGGYQPQHF.

The chain combines TRBV11-2 with TRBJ2-5; 8 nucleotides align to TRBD2. The CDR3 is 15 residues long. CDR1 and CDR2 (germline): SGHAT, FQNNGV. Trimming at V came to 5 bases and at J to 5 bases, leaving 10 bases not matched to a gene. The CDR3 region is CASSTDGTRSETQYF. CDR3 DNA: TGTGCCAGCAGCACCGACGGGACTAGGTCCGAGACCCAGTACTTC.

This clone has a handful of counts. The CDR3, as DNA: TGTGCCAGTGGTAGGGGCTCAGAGACCCAGTACTTC. Amino acid sequence: CASGRGSETQYF. The rearrangement links TRBV19 to TRBJ2-5; D might be TRBD1 (5 bases). The germline gives CDR1 LNHDA, CDR2 SQIVND (reference sequence). This CDR3 is built from 12 residues. Trimming left V 8 bases short and J 4 bases short, with 11 bases between.

The chain employs TRBV18 and TRBJ1-1, with 10 bases lining up with TRBD1. Germline V gene sequence: CDR1 KGHSH, CDR2 LQKENI. CDR3 length equals 16 residues. The V and J ends lost 2 bases and 5 bases, in that order; junction bases with no gene match: 8. The CDR3 DNA follows: TGTGCCAGCTCACCAGGACAGGGGGTCTTAGGGACTGAAGCTTTCTTT. As protein: CASSPGQGVLGTEAFF.

CDR3 residues: CASSSRWGERTDTQYF. The CDR3 region has the DNA TGCGCCAGCAGCTCACGCTGGGGGGAGCGCACAGATACGCAGTATTTT. V is TRBV5-1 and J is TRBJ2-3; possibly TRBD2 for D (6 bases). Trimming took off 3 bases at V and 1 base at J, with 15 bases between the two ends. This CDR3 has 16 residues. The germline CDR1 and CDR2 sequences are SGHRS and YFSETQ.

The chain recombines TRBV5-4 with TRBJ1-6; 7 bases line up with TRBD1. The germline V gene encodes CDR1 SGHNT and CDR2 YYREEE (reference sequence). Trimming at V came to 2 bases and at J to 11 bases, leaving 10 bases not matched to a gene. The CDR3 is 15 residues long. The CDR3 DNA reads TGTGCCAGCAGCTTACCCGGGACAGCTTCGCCACCCCTCCACTTT. Amino acid sequence: CASSLPGTASPPLHF.